Listed below are T cell receptor beta chains from one sample, sequenced in a study of vaccination and CD4 T cells after COVID-19. These receptors' targets are unknown. TCRdb called the PCR reads again in MiXCR, with one record for every CDR3 protein. The sample holds 9,000 to 13,000 distinct CDR3 sequences, roughly 24% seen once. The specimen was CD4+ T cells from blood, cultured in vitro, collected after SARS-CoV-2 vaccination. Receptors originate from a human donor who had recovered from COVID-19. The CDR3 runs from the conserved cysteine through the conserved F or W. Fields, in order: CDR3 protein, V gene, J gene.

CASSRPRGWGTDTQYF	TRBV6-2/TRBV6-3	TRBJ2-3
CASSRGTLSTDTQYF	TRBV6-1	TRBJ2-3
CASSKTGTAQETQYF	TRBV11-2	TRBJ2-5
CASSYQRTAPYEQYF	TRBV6-5	TRBJ2-7
CASSQDWGQGNEQYF	TRBV4-2	TRBJ2-7
CASSRLAGGLTDTQYF	TRBV7-8	TRBJ2-3
CASSSGASGANVLTF	TRBV28	TRBJ2-6
CASRPRGGTQETQYF	TRBV6-2/TRBV6-3	TRBJ2-5
CASSLTASTDTQYF	TRBV7-3	TRBJ2-3
CASRGQLNQPQHF	TRBV12-3/TRBV12-4	TRBJ1-5
CASSSYYGGNTEAFF	TRBV28	TRBJ1-1
CSARDFGTDYGYTF	TRBV20-1	TRBJ1-2
CASSSTGGAGTSYTF	TRBV6-5	TRBJ1-2
CASSPGSNYGYTF	TRBV7-6	TRBJ1-2
CASSTPGQTYEQYF	TRBV19	TRBJ2-7
CSAEFYSNQPQHF	TRBV20-1	TRBJ1-5
CASNLGQGDNSPLHF	TRBV5-1	TRBJ1-6
CASSIAGGESYEQYF	TRBV19	TRBJ2-7
CASSWDPREGTQYF	TRBV5-1	TRBJ2-5
CASSYGQLPGEPQYF	TRBV6-2/TRBV6-3	TRBJ2-5
CASSSQGASNEQYF	TRBV5-1	TRBJ2-7
CASSLSTSSDEQYF	TRBV7-6	TRBJ2-7
CASSRVAGEMYEQYF	TRBV5-4	TRBJ2-7
CASSYLTYSYEQYF	TRBV6-2/TRBV6-3	TRBJ2-7
CSARLAYTGELFF	TRBV20-1	TRBJ2-2
CASRIYRDQPQHF	TRBV28	TRBJ1-5
CASSDLGRYEQFF	TRBV6-1	TRBJ2-1
CSGAGPQRSYEQYF	TRBV29-1	TRBJ2-7